This TCR beta chain was sequenced for a study of STAT3 mutations in large granular lymphocyte leukemia. For the study at large: Over half of T-LGLL patients had one or more immunosuppressive regimens. Findings and caveats of the study: In several patients, dominant TCR clone burden exceeded STAT3 mutant burden. Clonal expansion was inferred from samples taken at other timepoints. At least one immunodominant TCR beta clonotype appeared in every T-cell large granular lymphocyte leukemia patient.

Assay: immunoSEQ multiplex PCR; the TCRdb copy retains only in-frame clones and omits some. The data hold 37,000 or so clones, with 70% to 90% observed a single time. With regard to this clone: Its cognate antigen is unknown.

The CDR3 extends over 14 amino acids. The V and J ends lost 4 bases and 1 base respectively, with 9 bases between them. Looked up from germline, CDR1 is SGHRS and CDR2 is YFSETQ. This TCR was sampled from a human donor with T large granular lymphocyte leukemia. Some clones in this sample may be carry-over from other donors' samples. The chain joins TRBV5-1 to TRBJ2-1; D might be TRBD1 (6 bases). The sample consisted of PBMCs. The DNA for the CDR3 is TGCGCCAGCAGCCCCGGACAGTCCTACAATGAGCAGTTCTTC. Translation: CASSPGQSYNEQFF. Full variable domain (outside the CDR3, taken from reference TRBV5-1 and TRBJ2-1): KAGVTQTPRYLIKTRGQQVTLSCSPISGHRSVSWYQQTPGQGLQFLFEYFSETQRNKGNFPGRFSGRQFSNSRSEMNVSTLELGDSALYLCASSPGQSYNEQFFGPGTRLTVL.